A selection of T cell receptor beta chains follows, all from one sample in a study of identical twins. TCRdb analysed the 5' RACE reads with MiXCR anew, one entry per CDR3 protein. The table records 260,000 or so distinct CDR3 sequences, approximately 7.3% of them present only once. In addition, the sample was reused for a study of yellow fever vaccine responses in identical twins.

The sample was CD8+ T cells sorted from blood. The receptors here all came from a woman in her late teens or twenties in good health. CDR3s include the opening cysteine and the closing phenylalanine or tryptophan. A D gene is named only where the DNA matches it firmly. A row's size may be missing; if present it is once, few, many or a size class.

V gene	D gene	clone size	J gene	CDR3 DNA	CDR3 protein
TRBV3-1	TRBD2	NA	TRBJ2-2	TGTGCCAGCAGCCAAGAGTCACGCATTAGCGGGCTAAACACCGGGGAGCTGTTTTTT	CASSQESRISGLNTGELFF
TRBV21-1	NA	few	TRBJ2-2	TGTGCCAGGACAGGACAGGGGCACACCGGGGAGCTGTTTTTT	CARTGQGHTGELFF
TRBV20-1	TRBD2	few	TRBJ2-7	TGCAGTGCTAGAGAGGCGGGACTAGCGGGAGGATACGAGCAGTACTTC	CSAREAGLAGGYEQYF
TRBV29-1	TRBD1	few	TRBJ1-1	TGCAGCGTTGGAGGGGGCGCGTACACTGAAGCTTTCTTT	CSVGGGAYTEAFF
TRBV28	TRBD2	NA	TRBJ2-7	TGTGCCAGCAGTTTGGGCGGGAGTACGTCCTACGAGCAGTACTTC	CASSLGGSTSYEQYF
TRBV5-6	NA	NA	TRBJ1-2	TGTGCCAGCAGCGATGAGACACGTCGGCACTATGGCTACACCTTC	CASSDETRRHYGYTF
TRBV29-1	TRBD1	NA	TRBJ2-7	TGCAGCGTCCCGGGACAGGGTATTTACGAGCAGTACTTC	CSVPGQGIYEQYF
TRBV27	TRBD2	few	TRBJ2-1	TGTGCCAGCAGTCCCCCCCCAGGGAGGGCCTACAATGAGCAGTTCTTC	CASSPPPGRAYNEQFF
TRBV3-1	NA	NA	TRBJ2-1	TGTGCCAGCAGCCCGAATCTGGCGCGGCGGGGCCCGTACAATGAGCAGTTCTTC	CASSPNLARRGPYNEQFF
TRBV12-3/TRBV12-4	NA	many	TRBJ2-7	TGTGCCAGCAGTTCACAGGGTTACGAGCAGTACTTC	CASSSQGYEQYF
TRBV4-1	TRBD2	few	TRBJ2-7	TGCGCCAGCAGCCAAGCGGTTTACGGGAGGGCCTCCTACGAGCAGTACTTC	CASSQAVYGRASYEQYF
TRBV15	TRBD1	many	TRBJ1-1	TGTGCCACCAGCAGAGACAGGGGGCACGCTTTCTTT	CATSRDRGHAFF
TRBV5-1	NA	NA	TRBJ1-1	TGCGCCAGCAGCTCGATAAGGGACCTCGGGAACACTGAAGCTTTCTTT	CASSSIRDLGNTEAFF
TRBV10-3	TRBD2	few	TRBJ2-5	TGTGCCATCAGTGAGTCGTTGGGACTAGCGGGACAAGAGACCCAGTACTTC	CAISESLGLAGQETQYF
TRBV3-1	NA	many	TRBJ2-5	TGTGCCAGCAGCCAAGATTTACGGCAAGAGACCCAGTACTTC	CASSQDLRQETQYF
TRBV20-1	TRBD2	few	TRBJ2-5	TGCAGTGCTCCCGGGGCTAGCGGGGGGGCACGAGGAAGGGAGACCCAGTACTTC	CSAPGASGGARGRETQYF
TRBV27	TRBD1	few	TRBJ2-7	TGTGCCAGCAGTGTCGGGACAGGGGGCTTCTACGAGCAGTACTTC	CASSVGTGGFYEQYF
TRBV10-3	TRBD2	NA	TRBJ2-5	TGTGCCGTATCGACTGGGACTACGAGTGAGACCCAGTACTTC	CAVSTGTTSETQYF
TRBV24-1	NA	NA	TRBJ1-1	TGTGCCACCAGTGATTCCTACGAAGCTTTCTTT	CATSDSYEAFF
TRBV5-5	TRBD1	many	TRBJ1-3	TGTGCCAGCAGCCTCGACCGACAGGGTCCTTGGGATGGAAACACCATATATTTT	CASSLDRQGPWDGNTIYF